This TCR beta chain emerged from a study of cytomegalovirus exposure and HLA in healthy donors. General study findings and limits: The study listed approximately 170 cytomegalovirus-associated TCR beta chains. First-cohort TCR clusters were later found to tend to co-occur in the 120 or so validation repertoires. While the bulk of TCR sequences proved rare, some public TCRs turned up in many donors.

It was the roughly 130-subject validation cohort, separate from the 666-subject first cohort, to which the donors belonged. This clone showed up just a few times. Its cognate antigen is unknown. Data came from immunoSEQ multiplex PCR; TCRdb stores just in-frame clones and leaves some out. The sample holds around 220,000 clones, around 90% seen once. Germline V gene sequence: CDR1 SGHVS, CDR2 FNYEAQ. Germline trimming cut 1 base from V and 5 bases from J; bases unmatched to any gene: 3. The CDR3 loop spans 16 amino acids. This chain joins TRBV7-6 and TRBJ2-1, with 12 positions matching TRBD2. The sample comprised PBMCs. This clonotype originated in a woman under 30 in good health and CMV-seronegative. In DNA, the CDR3 is TGTGCCAGCAGCTTAGTGACTAGCGGGAGTCACAATGAGCAGTTCTTC. Translation gives CASSLVTSGSHNEQFF.